This TCR beta chain comes out of a study of blood T cell repertoires in COVID-19. CDR1 is KGHSH, CDR2 LQKENI, per germline. V was pared by 3 bases and J by 4 bases, with 6 bases between. The CDR3 loop spans 12 amino acids. Study processing details: Reference gene primer amplification yielded estimated nucleated cell counts. Sequencing used immunoSEQ multiplex PCR; TCRdb keeps in-frame clones, though not all of them. V, J and clone size were drawn from that table, and D and trimming were deduced from the DNA. The table has approximately 200,000 clones, roughly 87% seen once. The gene calls are TRBV18 and TRBJ1-2; no clear D. The sequenced sample was PBMCs or T cells enriched from blood (not recorded which). The TCR sequence derives from a man younger than 45 who had recovered from COVID-19. In DNA form, the CDR3 reads TGTGCCAGCTCACCGGAGGCCTATGGCTACACCTTC. It is translated as CASSPEAYGYTF.